The 5 T cell receptor beta chains listed next were all sequenced from one sample in a study of glioma-infiltrating T cells after dendritic cell vaccination. Generated by immunoSEQ multiplex PCR, the TCRdb table keeps only in-frame clones and is missing some. The table includes about 32,000 clones, roughly 90% detected once. Sequenced here: blood, sampled before dendritic cell vaccination. These TCRs come from a human donor with glioblastoma.

This chain joins TRBV18 and TRBJ1-1; D is possibly TRBD1 (6 bases). Trimming shortened V by 6 bases and J by 6 bases, and 14 bases separated the two germline ends. From germline, CDR1 is KGHSH and CDR2 LQKENI. The CDR3 is 13 amino acids. The CDR3 protein is CASSKGGKSEAFF. The CDR3 bases are TGTGCCAGCTCCAAGGGGGGGAAATCTGAAGCTTTCTTT.

This chain uses TRBV7-2 with TRBJ2-2; the match to TRBD2 covers 9 bases. Germline assignment: CDR1 SGHTA and CDR2 FQGNSA. With 4 bases clipped from V and 4 bases from J, the junction kept 7 bases outside the gene matches. The CDR3 contains 16 residues. The CDR3 DNA is TGTGCCAGCAGCTCCGTGAGCGGGGGGCCCACCGGGGAGCTGTTTTTT. Amino acid sequence: CASSSVSGGPTGELFF.

This sequence joins TRBV2 and TRBJ2-3, with 11 bases aligning to TRBD2. The CDR3 length is 18 residues. Germline loops: CDR1 SNHLY, CDR2 FYNNEI. After removal of 4 bases from V and 3 bases from J, the junction contained 12 bases not matched to a gene. The CDR3 nucleotides are TGTGCCAGCAGTGTAGCGGTAGCGGGGGGGCATTCGACAGATACGCAGTATTTT. It is translated as CASSVAVAGGHSTDTQYF.

This chain links TRBV29-1 with TRBJ2-1; 9 nucleotides line up with TRBD1. The CDR3 sequence is 14 residues long. V gave up 4 bases and J gave up 5 bases; unmatched junction bases: 6. Germline V lookup: CDR1 SQVTM, CDR2 ANQGSEA. The CDR3 sequence: CSVVRDRGNNEQFF. DNA for the CDR3: TGCAGCGTTGTTAGAGACAGGGGGAACAATGAGCAGTTCTTC.

The chain carries TRBV25-1 and TRBJ2-5; perhaps TRBD1 as D (6 bases). With the DNA end fitting TRBJ2-7 better, the J assignment may be wrong. The V gene's germline CDR1 is MGHDK and CDR2 SYGVNS. The CDR3 totals 15 residues. The CDR3 sequence is CASSDRGFDYYEQYF. DNA for the CDR3: TGTGCCAGCAGTGACAGGGGTTTTGATTACTACGAGCAGTACTTC.